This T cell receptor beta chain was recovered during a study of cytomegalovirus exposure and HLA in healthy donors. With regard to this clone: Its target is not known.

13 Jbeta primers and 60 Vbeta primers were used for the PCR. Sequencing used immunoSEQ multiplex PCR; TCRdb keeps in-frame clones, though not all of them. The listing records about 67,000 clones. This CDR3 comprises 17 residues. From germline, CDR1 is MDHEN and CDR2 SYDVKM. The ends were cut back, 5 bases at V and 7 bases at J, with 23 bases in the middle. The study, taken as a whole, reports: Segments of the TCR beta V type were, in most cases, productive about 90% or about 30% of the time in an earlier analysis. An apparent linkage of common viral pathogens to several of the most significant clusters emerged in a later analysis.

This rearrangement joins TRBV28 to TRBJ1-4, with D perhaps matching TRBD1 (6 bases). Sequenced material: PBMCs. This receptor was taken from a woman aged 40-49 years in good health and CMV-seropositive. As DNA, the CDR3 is TGTGCCAGCAGTACCCCCCTTACAACAGGGATGAGTGAAAAACTGTTTTTT. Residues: CASSTPLTTGMSEKLFF.